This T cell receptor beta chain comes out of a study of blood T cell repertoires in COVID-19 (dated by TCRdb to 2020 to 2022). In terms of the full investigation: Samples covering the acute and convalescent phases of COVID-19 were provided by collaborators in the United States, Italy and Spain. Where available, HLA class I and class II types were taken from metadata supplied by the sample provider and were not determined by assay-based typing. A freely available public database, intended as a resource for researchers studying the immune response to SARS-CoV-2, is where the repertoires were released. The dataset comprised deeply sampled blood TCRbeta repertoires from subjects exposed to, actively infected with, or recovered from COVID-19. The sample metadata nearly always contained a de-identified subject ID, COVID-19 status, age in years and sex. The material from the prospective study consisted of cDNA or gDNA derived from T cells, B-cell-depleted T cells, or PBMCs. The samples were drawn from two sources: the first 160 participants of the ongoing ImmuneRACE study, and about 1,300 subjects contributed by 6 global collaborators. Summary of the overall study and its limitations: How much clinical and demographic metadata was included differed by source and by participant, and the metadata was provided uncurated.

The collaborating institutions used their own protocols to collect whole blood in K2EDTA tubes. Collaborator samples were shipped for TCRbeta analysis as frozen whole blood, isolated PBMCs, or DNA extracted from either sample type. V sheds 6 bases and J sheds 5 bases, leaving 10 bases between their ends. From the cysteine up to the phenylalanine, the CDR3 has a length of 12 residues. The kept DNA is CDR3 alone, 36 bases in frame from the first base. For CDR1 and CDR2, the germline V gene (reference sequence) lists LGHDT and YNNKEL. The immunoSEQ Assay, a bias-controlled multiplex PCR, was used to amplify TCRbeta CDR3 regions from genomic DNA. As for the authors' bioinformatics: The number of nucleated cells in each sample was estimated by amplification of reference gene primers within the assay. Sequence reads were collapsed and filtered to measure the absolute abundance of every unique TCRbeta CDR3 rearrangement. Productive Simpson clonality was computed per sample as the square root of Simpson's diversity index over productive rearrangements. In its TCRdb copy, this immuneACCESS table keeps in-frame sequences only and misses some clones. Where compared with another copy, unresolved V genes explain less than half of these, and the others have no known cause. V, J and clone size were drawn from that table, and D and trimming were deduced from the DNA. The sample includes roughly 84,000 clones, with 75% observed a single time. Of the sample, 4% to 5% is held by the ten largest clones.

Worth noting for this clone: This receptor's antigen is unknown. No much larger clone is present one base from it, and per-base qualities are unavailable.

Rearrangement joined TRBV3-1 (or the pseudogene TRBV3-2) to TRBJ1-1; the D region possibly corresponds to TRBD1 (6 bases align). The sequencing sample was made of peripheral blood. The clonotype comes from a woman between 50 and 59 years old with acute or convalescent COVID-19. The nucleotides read TGTGCCAGCAGTTTTAGGGGGACTGAAGCTTTCTTT. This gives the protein CASSFRGTEAFF.